This T cell receptor beta chain was sequenced in a study of blood T cell repertoires in COVID-19. At the level of the study: Samples taken during acute and convalescent COVID-19 were collected in the United States, Italy and Spain. PBMCs, B-cell-depleted T cells, or T cells provided the cDNA or gDNA that made up the material.

Source study methods: Cell counts per sample came from amplifying reference gene primers. Using immunoSEQ multiplex PCR, the repertoire was profiled, and TCRdb retains in-frame clones only, with some absent. That table is the source of V, J and clone size, and D and trimming were worked out from the DNA. The table lists over 80,000 clones, more than 70% of them singletons. This sequence originates from a woman of 80 years or more with acute or convalescent COVID-19. Specimen: peripheral blood.

CDR3 DNA: TGTGCCAGCAGTATGGCAGTTATTCAGCCCCAGCATTTT. This gives the protein CASSMAVIQPQHF. The chain carries TRBV6-2 or TRBV6-3 and TRBJ1-5; no firm D call. Germline-derived CDR1 and CDR2 are MNHEY and SVGEGT. V lost 5 bases and J lost 6, with 11 bases in between. The CDR3 extends over 13 amino acids.